These T cell receptor beta chains were read from a single sample in a study of shared clonotypes between healthy human individuals. Only in-frame clones appear in the TCRdb table, and some are missing; sequencing was by immunoSEQ multiplex PCR. The sample has 1,400,000 or so clones, 98% seen once. The sequencing input was naive CD4+ T cells sorted from blood. The receptors derive from a man aged 25-45 years in good health. Each CDR3 is given with its conserved first and last residue. The D gene is left open where the match is weak. Where a row states a size, it is once, few, many or the class of an expanded clone; other rows omit it.

D,V,size,J,CDR3,DNA
.,TRBV18,.,TRBJ2-1,CASSPMSRGAYNEQFF,TGTGCCAGCTCACCAATGAGCAGGGGCGCATACAATGAGCAGTTCTTC
.,TRBV6-5,.,TRBJ1-3,CASSYSDTIYF,TGTGCCAGCAGTTACTCAGACACCATATATTTT
.,TRBV18,once,TRBJ1-5,CASSQTGSGNQPQHF,TGTGCCAGCTCACAGACAGGCTCGGGCAATCAGCCCCAGCATTTT
.,TRBV7-2,.,TRBJ2-1,CASSLTDTYNEQFF,TGTGCCAGCAGCTTAACCGATACCTACAATGAGCAGTTCTTC
.,TRBV2,.,TRBJ2-7,CASSEQGPSIEQYF,TGTGCCAGCAGTGAGCAGGGACCCTCTATCGAGCAGTACTTC
.,TRBV19,.,TRBJ2-5,CASSRQVQETQYF,TGTGCCAGTAGTAGACAGGTTCAAGAGACCCAGTACTTC
TRBD1,TRBV2,.,TRBJ2-7,CASRPGQAHEQYF,TGTGCCAGCAGGCCGGGACAGGCACACGAGCAGTACTTC
TRBD2,TRBV28,.,TRBJ2-2,CASSSSLAPNTGELFF,TGTGCCAGCAGTTCCTCACTAGCGCCGAACACCGGGGAGCTGTTTTTT
.,TRBV29-1,.,TRBJ2-3,CSPIFHVGGTQYF,TGCAGCCCCATTTTTCACGTAGGGGGTACGCAGTATTTT
.,TRBV9,.,TRBJ2-3,CASRGSTDTQYF,TGTGCCAGCCGAGGCAGCACAGATACGCAGTATTTT
.,TRBV25-1,.,TRBJ2-1,CASSEYSLGRGPDNEQFF,TGTGCCAGCAGTGAATACTCCCTCGGTCGCGGGCCGGACAATGAGCAGTTCTTC
TRBD2,TRBV5-1,.,TRBJ2-1,CASSLRVAGGLSEQFF,TGCGCCAGCAGCTTGAGGGTAGCGGGAGGGCTCTCAGAGCAGTTCTTC
TRBD2,TRBV7-3,.,TRBJ2-2,CASSLRLAGDTGELFF,TGTGCCAGCAGCTTAAGGCTAGCGGGAGACACCGGGGAGCTGTTTTTT
.,TRBV7-3,.,TRBJ2-1,CASSSTPSSYNEQFF,TGTGCCAGCAGCTCTACGCCGAGCTCCTACAATGAGCAGTTCTTC
.,TRBV2,.,TRBJ2-4,CASRTAGGDIQYF,TGTGCCAGCAGGACTGCCGGTGGGGACATTCAGTACTTC
.,TRBV14,.,TRBJ2-1,CASKRGRTVGGRNEQFF,TGTGCCAGCAAGAGAGGGAGGACAGTCGGGGGGAGGAATGAGCAGTTCTTC
.,TRBV2,.,TRBJ2-7,CASLPRASYEQYF,TGTGCCAGCCTTCCCCGGGCCTCCTACGAGCAGTACTTC
TRBD1,TRBV29-1,.,TRBJ2-7,CSVEGPQGETYEQYF,TGCAGCGTTGAAGGCCCACAGGGGGAAACTTACGAGCAGTACTTC
TRBD2,TRBV9,.,TRBJ2-1,CASSPQSSSGSYNEQFF,TGTGCCAGCAGCCCACAATCGTCTAGCGGTTCCTACAATGAGCAGTTCTTC
.,TRBV7-2,.,TRBJ2-2,CASSLVKAGELFF,TGTGCCAGCAGCTTAGTAAAAGCCGGGGAGCTGTTTTTT
TRBD1,TRBV5-1,.,TRBJ2-5,CASSLTGGRETQYF,TGCGCCAGCAGCTTGACAGGGGGCCGAGAGACCCAGTACTTC
.,TRBV6-4,.,TRBJ1-1,CANPLQRYPIDTEAFF,TGTGCCAACCCCCTCCAGAGGTACCCGATAGACACTGAAGCTTTCTTT
.,TRBV5-1,.,TRBJ2-2,CASSFGGQGTGELFF,TGCGCCAGCAGCTTCGGGGGGCAAGGAACCGGGGAGCTGTTTTTT
TRBD2,TRBV20-1,once,TRBJ2-1,CSARTSARRFF,TGCAGTGCTCGCACTAGCGCTCGTCGGTTCTTC
.,TRBV28,.,TRBJ1-4,CASSFSGKRGEKLFF,TGTGCCAGCAGTTTCTCGGGAAAGCGGGGAGAAAAACTGTTTTTT
.,TRBV6-1,.,TRBJ2-7,CASRYLTSEQYF,TGTGCCAGCAGGTACCTTACGAGCGAGCAGTACTTC
.,TRBV18,.,TRBJ1-1,CASSPMGGTTEAFF,TGTGCCAGCTCACCGATGGGTGGGACCACTGAAGCTTTCTTT
TRBD2,TRBV4-3,.,TRBJ2-7,CASSQIDGGGYEQYF,TGCGCCAGCAGCCAAATTGATGGGGGAGGGTACGAGCAGTACTTC
.,TRBV28,.,TRBJ1-5,CASNGGVFNQPQHF,TGTGCCAGCAACGGGGGAGTCTTCAATCAGCCCCAGCATTTT
.,TRBV14,once,TRBJ2-5,CASSQDRVETQYF,TGTGCCAGCAGCCAAGACAGGGTAGAGACCCAGTACTTC
TRBD1,TRBV5-1,.,TRBJ2-3,CASSLVSGQYTDTQYF,TGCGCCAGCAGCTTGGTGTCGGGACAGTACACAGATACGCAGTATTTT
TRBD1,TRBV7-9,once,TRBJ2-1,CASSPRQGANEQFF,TGTGCCAGCAGCCCCCGACAGGGGGCCAATGAGCAGTTCTTC
.,TRBV7-9,.,TRBJ2-7,CASSLGMQPSGEQYF,TGTGCCAGCAGCTTGGGTATGCAGCCCTCTGGCGAGCAGTACTTC
TRBD2,TRBV18,.,TRBJ2-3,CASSPGGRAYTDTQYF,TGTGCCAGCTCACCCGGCGGGAGAGCCTACACAGATACGCAGTATTTT
TRBD2,TRBV29-1,.,TRBJ2-3,CSVLAGATDTQYF,TGCAGCGTATTAGCGGGAGCAACAGATACGCAGTATTTT
TRBD1,TRBV5-8,once,TRBJ1-2,CASRWKTGQGSYGYTF,TGTGCCAGCAGGTGGAAGACGGGACAGGGGAGCTATGGCTACACCTTC
.,TRBV4-1,.,TRBJ2-1,CASSQERWGEQFF,TGCGCCAGCAGCCAAGAGAGGTGGGGTGAGCAGTTCTTC
TRBD2,TRBV7-8,.,TRBJ2-7,CASSWTSGSSYEQYF,TGTGCCAGCAGCTGGACTAGCGGTAGCTCCTACGAGCAGTACTTC
.,TRBV9,.,TRBJ2-1,CASSVGVGSYNEQFF,TGTGCCAGCAGCGTAGGAGTGGGGTCCTACAATGAGCAGTTCTTC
TRBD1,TRBV25-1,.,TRBJ1-4,CASSDGGQGRRGEKLFF,TGTGCCAGCAGTGATGGGGGACAGGGAAGACGTGGGGAAAAACTGTTTTTT
.,TRBV5-6,.,TRBJ2-1,CASSLVVGQYNEQFF,TGTGCCAGCAGCTTGGTAGTGGGGCAGTACAATGAGCAGTTCTTC
.,TRBV6-1,.,TRBJ1-4,CASSEFSWGAATNEKLFF,TGTGCCAGCAGTGAGTTTTCATGGGGGGCTGCAACTAATGAAAAACTGTTTTTT
TRBD2,TRBV7-6,once,TRBJ2-5,CASSGRLAGVLETQYF,TGTGCCAGCAGCGGACGACTAGCGGGAGTTTTGGAGACCCAGTACTTC
TRBD2,TRBV28,.,TRBJ2-1,CVSGGPYNEQFF,TGTGTCTCGGGAGGGCCCTACAATGAGCAGTTCTTC
.,TRBV7-9,.,TRBJ2-6,CASSLYPFGAGANVLTF,TGTGCCAGCAGCTTATATCCCTTCGGGGCTGGGGCCAACGTCCTGACTTTC
TRBD1,TRBV2,once,TRBJ2-5,CAKKRDRGPQETQYF,TGTGCCAAAAAAAGGGACAGGGGCCCCCAAGAGACCCAGTACTTC
.,TRBV6-5,.,TRBJ2-7,CAVTGTLPYEQYF,TGTGCCGTCACAGGGACCCTCCCCTACGAGCAGTACTTC
.,TRBV20-1,.,TRBJ1-2,CSARDIYGYTF,TGCAGTGCTAGAGACATCTATGGCTACACCTTC
.,TRBV5-1,.,TRBJ2-2,CASSLGGVYNGELFF,TGCGCCAGCAGCTTGGGGGGAGTGTATAACGGGGAGCTGTTTTTT
TRBD2,TRBV13,.,TRBJ2-5,CASSQRGPSVQETQYF,TGTGCCAGCAGCCAGCGGGGCCCCTCGGTCCAAGAGACCCAGTACTTC
.,TRBV11-2,.,TRBJ2-3,CASSLRFGDTQYF,TGTGCCAGCAGCTTACGTTTTGGGGATACGCAGTATTTT